This T cell receptor (beta chain) derives from a study of blood T cell repertoires in COVID-19. Looking at the study overall: Both acute and convalescent COVID-19 samples were obtained from the United States, Italy and Spain. Sources were T cells, B-cell-depleted T cells, or PBMCs; the material itself was cDNA or gDNA.

Methods used by the authors: Amplification with reference gene primers provided the estimates of nucleated cell counts. Using immunoSEQ multiplex PCR, the repertoire was profiled, and TCRdb retains in-frame clones only, with some absent. V, J and clone size are those of that table, while D and trimming were read from the DNA. The table shows hundreds of thousands of clones, with roughly 85% occurring only once. CDR3 size: 14 residues. Germline CDR1 reads MDHEN; CDR2 reads SYDVKM. J gave up 8 bases and V 9 bases, and 9 bases lay outside the gene matches. V and J are TRBV28 and TRBJ1-4; TRBD1 matches 10 bases. This TCR came from a woman between 18 and 29 years old who had recovered from COVID-19. Source material: peripheral blood. Here the CDR3 reads CASKETGGLEKLFF. In DNA form, the CDR3 reads TGTGCCAGTAAGGAGACAGGGGGCTTGGAAAAACTGTTTTTT.